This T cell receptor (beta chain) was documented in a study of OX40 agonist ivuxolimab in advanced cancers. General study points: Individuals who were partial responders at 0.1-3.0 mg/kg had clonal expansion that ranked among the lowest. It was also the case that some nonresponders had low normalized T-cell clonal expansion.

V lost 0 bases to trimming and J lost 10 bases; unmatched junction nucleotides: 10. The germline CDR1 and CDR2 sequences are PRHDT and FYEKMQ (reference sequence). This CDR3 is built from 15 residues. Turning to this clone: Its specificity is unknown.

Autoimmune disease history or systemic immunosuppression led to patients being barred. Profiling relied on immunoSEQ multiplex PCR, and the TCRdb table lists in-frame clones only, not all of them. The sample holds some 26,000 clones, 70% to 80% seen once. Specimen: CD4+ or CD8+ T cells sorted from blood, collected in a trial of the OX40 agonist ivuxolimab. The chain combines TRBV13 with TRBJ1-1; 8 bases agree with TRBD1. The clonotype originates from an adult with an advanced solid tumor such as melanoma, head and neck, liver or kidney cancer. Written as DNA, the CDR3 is TGTGCCAGCAGCTTAGGCAGGGGGCCGGAGGTGACAGCTTTCTTT. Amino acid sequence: CASSLGRGPEVTAFF.